This TCR beta chain was found in a study of Graves' ophthalmopathy and Graves' hyperthyroidism. Ophthalmopathy donors' eye disease showed moderate-to-severe activity, CAS of at least 3, NOSPECS of at least 4 and duration under 3 months. This clonotype was seen many times. Germline V gene data show CDR1 as PRHDT and CDR2 as FYEKMQ (reference sequence). V gave up 7 bases and J gave up 7 bases, with 10 bases separating them. The CDR3 spans 12 residues. Amplification of the TCR beta CDR3 regions used RNA transcripts (as template). A first-round RT-PCR used HTBI primers, followed by a second-round multiplex PCR. TCRdb re-derived calls from the multiplex PCR reads in MiXCR, one entry per CDR3 protein. Of around 600,000 distinct CDR3 sequences in the sample, roughly 39% were seen once.

The sequencing input was peripheral blood. The chain joins TRBV13 to TRBJ2-2; TRBD1 might be the D (6 bases). The sequence came from an adult man with Graves' ophthalmopathy. CDR3 in amino acids: CASNPGDGELFF. CDR3 in DNA: TGTGCCAGCAACCCAGGGGACGGGGAGCTGTTTTTT.